Below, 26 T cell receptor beta chains from the same sample are listed, as sequenced in a study of OX40 agonist ivuxolimab in advanced cancers. TCRdb's copy holds only in-frame clones and misses some; the assay was immunoSEQ multiplex PCR. The data hold under 90,000 clones, with 65% to 90% observed a single time. The sample consisted of CD4+ or CD8+ T cells sorted from blood, taken in a trial of the OX40 agonist ivuxolimab. The receptor set was obtained from an adult with an advanced solid tumor such as melanoma, head and neck, liver or kidney cancer.

Comment on this clone: Compared with germline, one end of the junction differs, possibly owing to a read error. V and J are TRBV4-2 and TRBJ2-3, with D perhaps TRBD1 or TRBD2 (5 bases each). The CDR3 sequence is 14 residues long. Germline V gene data show CDR1 as LGHNA and CDR2 as YNFKEQ. The CDR3 reads CASSQDSEMGVWDF. The CDR3 DNA sequence: TGTGCCAGCAGCCAAGACTCGGAAATGGGGGTTTGGGATTTT.

The CDR3 reads CASSLDRDPPPRTQYF. The CDR3 DNA sequence: TGTGCCAGCAGCTTGGACAGGGACCCACCTCCCAGGACCCAGTACTTC. The chain carries TRBV7-9 and TRBJ2-5, with 8 bases lining up with TRBD1. The ends lost 3 bases at V and 7 bases at J; junction bases unmatched: 13. This CDR3 is 16 amino acids long. CDR1 and CDR2 (germline): SEHNR, FQNEAQ (reference sequence).

CDR3 sequence reads: CASTQRREVDYGYTF. The CDR3 DNA reads TGTGCCAGCACCCAACGTCGGGAAGTTGACTATGGCTACACCTTC. The chain employs TRBV6-6 and TRBJ1-2, with no clear D. Germline loops: CDR1 MNHNY, CDR2 SVGAGI (reference sequence). CDR3 length: 15 amino acids. The V and J ends lost 7 bases and 3 bases respectively, with 18 bases between them.

This chain links TRBV6-1 with TRBJ2-4; 7 nucleotides match TRBD1. Per germline, CDR1 MNHNS and CDR2 SASEGT. This CDR3 is 13 amino acids long. Trimming took 8 bases from V and 4 from J; bases not matched to a gene: 5. CDR3 nucleotides: TGTGCCAGCTTTCCGGGACAGAAAAACATTCAGTACTTC. Translated: CASFPGQKNIQYF.

This chain links TRBV5-1 with TRBJ2-5; D is ambiguous. CDR1 SGHRS and CDR2 YFSETQ come from the germline V gene. CDR3 length equals 14 residues. V was trimmed by 4 bases and J by 1 base, leaving 11 bases between them. Here the CDR3 reads CASSKYSSQETQYF. As DNA, the CDR3 is TGCGCCAGCAGCAAGTACAGTAGCCAAGAGACCCAGTACTTC.

The chain joins TRBV6-1 to TRBJ1-2, with 8 bases aligning to TRBD1. This CDR3 contains 13 residues. Per germline, CDR1 MNHNS and CDR2 SASEGT. V was pared by 5 bases and J by 6 bases, with 5 bases of the junction left unmatched. Written as DNA, the CDR3 is TGTGCCAGCAGTAAAGGACAGGGCCATGGCTACACCTTC. Protein sequence: CASSKGQGHGYTF.

This clone was detected only a few times. This CDR3 reads CATSRDLLGAGDTQYF. The CDR3 DNA sequence: TGTGCCACCAGCAGAGATCTGTTGGGGGCCGGAGATACGCAGTATTTT. This chain joins TRBV15 and TRBJ2-3; possibly TRBD1 for D (6 bases). Deletions cut 0 bases from V and 5 bases from J, with 15 bases between. The CDR3 is 16 residues long. Germline loops: CDR1 LNHNV, CDR2 YYDKDF (reference sequence).

This rearrangement joins TRBV11-2 to TRBJ2-7; D might be TRBD1 (6 bases). Germline CDR1 and CDR2: SGHAT and FQNNGV. This CDR3 is 15 amino acids long. The ends were cut back, 5 bases at V and 2 bases at J, with 16 bases in the middle. This CDR3 is CASSLLAGEPYEQYF. In nucleotides, the CDR3 is TGTGCCAGCAGCCTATTAGCAGGGGAACCCTACGAGCAGTACTTC.

V is TRBV27 and J is TRBJ2-5; TRBD1 matches 9 bases. The assigned J gene may be wrong: the sequence end matches TRBJ2-7 better. From germline, CDR1 is MNHEY and CDR2 SMNVEV (reference sequence). The CDR3 consists of 20 residues. Here the CDR3 reads CASSSPYPHRDRAMSYEQYF. The CDR3 DNA reads TGTGCCAGCAGTTCCCCTTACCCCCACCGGGACAGGGCTATGTCCTACGAGCAGTACTTC.

This chain connects TRBV14 to TRBJ1-1; D remains ambiguous. Germline assignment: CDR1 SGHDN and CDR2 FVKESK. The CDR3 loop spans 13 amino acids. The V end was cut by 5 bases, the J end by 3 bases, with 10 bases between. The DNA for the CDR3 is TGTGCCAGCAGCGGTACAGTCCACACTGAAGCTTTCTTT. It is translated as CASSGTVHTEAFF.

This clone has just a few counts. This rearrangement joins TRBV7-9 to TRBJ1-6; D perhaps matches TRBD1 (6 bases). The germline gives CDR1 SEHNR, CDR2 FQNEAQ (reference sequence). The ends were cut back, 5 bases at V and 8 bases at J, with 16 bases in the middle. CDR3 size: 15 residues. The CDR3 nucleotides read TGTGCCAGCAGCCGTAGGGGGGCGGGGGATTCACCCCTCCACTTT. It encodes CASSRRGAGDSPLHF.

This clone was counted once. This sequence joins TRBV7-6 and TRBJ2-7; no firm D call. The CDR3 sequence is 13 residues long. V shed 0 bases and J shed 6 bases, with 9 bases lying between them. Germline V gene lookup returns CDR1 SGHVS and CDR2 FNYEAQ. The CDR3 DNA is TGTGCCAGCAGCTTAGCGCAAACAGCCGAGCAGTACTTC. The encoded protein is CASSLAQTAEQYF.

V gene TRBV19 combines with J gene TRBJ2-3, with TRBD2 identical over 9 bases. CDR3 length equals 16 residues. CDR1 is LNHDA, CDR2 SQIVND, per germline (reference sequence). Unmatched junction bases numbered 12, after V lost 4 bases and J lost 7 bases. The CDR3: CASSTLQRGVTYTQYF. Here the CDR3 DNA reads TGTGCCAGTAGTACCCTCCAGCGGGGGGTCACGTATACGCAGTATTTT.

This sequence joins TRBV5-5 and TRBJ2-5; D not certain. The end of the DNA aligns better with TRBJ2-7, so the J call may be wrong. Germline V gene data show CDR1 as SGHKS and CDR2 as YYEKEE (reference sequence). The CDR3 sequence is 15 residues long. The CDR3 DNA follows: TGTGCCAGCACTTTGGGCCTAGATGACTCCTACGAGCAGTACTTC. It encodes CASTLGLDDSYEQYF.

The chain recombines TRBV7-9 with TRBJ1-4; D is uncertain. The V gene lost 5 bases and the J gene lost 8 bases, with 6 bases spanning the gap. CDR1 is SEHNR and CDR2 is FQNEAQ in the germline V gene (reference sequence). The CDR3 has 11 residues. The CDR3 DNA reads TGTGCCAGCAGCCAGGAGGAAAAACTGTTTTTT. Translating it yields CASSQEEKLFF.

V and J are TRBV6-4 and TRBJ2-3; TRBD1 matches at 12 bases. Trimming took 5 bases from V and 1 from J; bases not matched to a gene: 4. CDR1 is MRHNA and CDR2 is SNTAGT in the germline V gene. CDR3 length: 16 amino acids. The CDR3 spells CASSPGTGGGTDTQYF. The CDR3 DNA reads TGTGCCAGCAGTCCTGGGACAGGGGGCGGCACAGATACGCAGTATTTT.

DNA of the CDR3: TGTGCCAGCAGTCCCGGGGGGGGATGGACTGAAGCTTTCTTT. This codes for CASSPGGGWTEAFF. The chain combines TRBV6-5 with TRBJ1-1, with a tentative D call TRBD1 (5 bases). V lost 5 bases, J lost 5 bases, and 15 bases lay in between. Germline V gene sequence: CDR1 MNHEY, CDR2 SVGAGI. The CDR3 contains 14 residues.

This clone is a singleton in its sample. The rearrangement joins TRBV28 to TRBJ1-5, with TRBD1 identical over 8 bases. J was trimmed by 4 bases and V by 3 bases; bases with no gene match: 8. CDR1 MDHEN and CDR2 SYDVKM come from the germline V gene. The CDR3 spans 16 residues. CDR3 in DNA: TGTGCCAGCAGTTTTTATGGACAGGGTCAGAATCAGCCCCAGCATTTT. This codes for CASSFYGQGQNQPQHF.

Only a few counts were recorded for this clone. Germline and junction disagree at one end, which may indicate a read error. This chain connects TRBV2 to TRBJ2-4; 7 nucleotides align to TRBD2. The CDR3 runs 13 residues. Per the germline V gene, CDR1 is SNHLY and CDR2 is FYNNEI. This chain's CDR3 is CATRGETATEGRF. CDR3 in DNA: TGTGCCACCCGGGGGGAGACAGCAACCGAAGGAAGGTTC.

V gene TRBV19 combines with J gene TRBJ1-5; D not certain. The CDR3 has 13 amino acids. V was cut by 7 bases and J by 4 bases, with 11 bases left in between. Germline lookup yields CDR1 LNHDA and CDR2 SQIVND (reference sequence). This CDR3 reads CASNIRLNQPQHF. Here the CDR3 DNA reads TGTGCCAGTAACATTCGGTTAAATCAGCCCCAGCATTTT.

Points on this clone: The sample holds other DNA sequences that translate to the same CDR3. V and J are TRBV2 and TRBJ1-6, with 7 bases aligning to TRBD1. V gave up 6 bases and J gave up 4 bases; unmatched junction bases: 3. This CDR3 has 14 amino acids. Germline V CDR1 and CDR2: SNHLY, FYNNEI. The CDR3 sequence is CASREQGYNSPLHF. The CDR3 DNA reads TGTGCCAGCAGAGAACAGGGGTATAATTCACCCCTCCACTTT.

V usage is TRBV11-2 and J usage is TRBJ2-5; D call uncertain. The V gene lost 5 bases and the J gene lost 4 bases, with 5 bases spanning the gap. The germline V gene has CDR1 SGHAT and CDR2 FQNNGV. The CDR3 extends over 11 amino acids. CDR3 sequence reads: CASSPRETQYF. CDR3 nucleotide sequence: TGTGCCAGCAGCCCCCGAGAGACCCAGTACTTC.

The V gene is TRBV19, the J gene TRBJ2-1; TRBD2 agrees at 9 bases. V lost 3 bases to trimming and J lost 8 bases; unmatched junction nucleotides: 5. The germline V gene encodes CDR1 LNHDA and CDR2 SQIVND (reference sequence). The CDR3 has 14 amino acids. DNA of the CDR3: TGTGCCAGTAGTATGATAGCGGGGGTTCATGAGCAGTTCTTC. This translates into CASSMIAGVHEQFF.

This clone was recorded once. J is TRBJ2-1 and V is TRBV14; D remains unclear. The CDR3 has 18 amino acids. Trimming removed 0 bases from V and 0 bases from J, with 15 bases in between. From germline, CDR1 is SGHDN and CDR2 FVKESK. CDR3 amino acids: CASSQDPPLRSSYNEQFF. In DNA form, the CDR3 reads TGTGCCAGCAGCCAAGATCCCCCTCTCAGGAGCTCCTACAATGAGCAGTTCTTC.

The rearrangement links TRBV28 to TRBJ1-2; no clear D. V was trimmed by 3 bases and J by 8 bases, leaving 7 bases between them. The CDR3 covers 11 residues. Germline values: CDR1 MDHEN, CDR2 SYDVKM. The CDR3 loop reads CASSLVGGYTF. The CDR3 DNA is TGTGCCAGCAGTTTGGTGGGGGGCTACACCTTC.

This clone was observed a single time. The chain links TRBV7-6 to TRBJ2-1; tentatively, D is TRBD2 (6 bases). V dropped 5 bases and J dropped 0 bases, with 20 bases sitting between them. CDR1 is SGHVS, CDR2 FNYEAQ, per germline. This CDR3 region has 18 residues. In DNA form, the CDR3 reads TGTGCCAGCAGCCACCTCGGAGGGACGTATAGCTCCTACAATGAGCAGTTCTTC. This encodes CASSHLGGTYSSYNEQFF.